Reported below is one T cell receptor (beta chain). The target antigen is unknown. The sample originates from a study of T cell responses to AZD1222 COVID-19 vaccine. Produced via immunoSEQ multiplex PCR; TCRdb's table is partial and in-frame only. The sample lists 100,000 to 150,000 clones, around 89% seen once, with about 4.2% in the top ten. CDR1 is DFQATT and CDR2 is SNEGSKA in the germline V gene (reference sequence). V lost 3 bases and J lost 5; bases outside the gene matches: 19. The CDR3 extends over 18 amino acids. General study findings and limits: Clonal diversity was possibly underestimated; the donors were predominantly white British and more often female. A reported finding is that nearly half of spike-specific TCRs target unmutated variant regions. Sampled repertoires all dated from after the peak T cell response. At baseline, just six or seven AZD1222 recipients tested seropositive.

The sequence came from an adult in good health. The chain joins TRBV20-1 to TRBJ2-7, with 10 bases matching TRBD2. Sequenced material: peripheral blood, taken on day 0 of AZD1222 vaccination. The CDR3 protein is CSASFLAGARAFENEQYF. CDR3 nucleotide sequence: TGCAGTGCTAGTTTTCTAGCGGGAGCCCGAGCCTTTGAGAACGAGCAGTACTTC.